This note documents a single T cell receptor (beta chain) sequence. The CDR3 loop spans 13 amino acids. Germline CDR1 is GTSNPN and CDR2 is SVGIG (reference sequence). V dropped 1 base and J dropped 7 bases, with 11 bases sitting between them. The data belong to a study of cytomegalovirus exposure and HLA in healthy donors. On the study more broadly: From donors who were HLA-typed, an early data release held about 85 million unique TCRs.

Primers for the PCR totalled 60 Vbeta and 13 Jbeta. The assay was immunoSEQ multiplex PCR, and TCRdb's table has in-frame clones only and misses some. The data hold 100,000 to 150,000 clones, with around 78% observed a single time. The chain carries TRBV30 and TRBJ1-5; a weak D match, TRBD1 (5 bases). Sequencing was performed on PBMCs. The origin of this receptor is a man aged 35 to 55 in good health and CMV-seronegative. CDR3 DNA: TGTGCCTGGAGTGGGCAGGGTGAGCAGCCCCAGCATTTT. The encoded protein is CAWSGQGEQPQHF.